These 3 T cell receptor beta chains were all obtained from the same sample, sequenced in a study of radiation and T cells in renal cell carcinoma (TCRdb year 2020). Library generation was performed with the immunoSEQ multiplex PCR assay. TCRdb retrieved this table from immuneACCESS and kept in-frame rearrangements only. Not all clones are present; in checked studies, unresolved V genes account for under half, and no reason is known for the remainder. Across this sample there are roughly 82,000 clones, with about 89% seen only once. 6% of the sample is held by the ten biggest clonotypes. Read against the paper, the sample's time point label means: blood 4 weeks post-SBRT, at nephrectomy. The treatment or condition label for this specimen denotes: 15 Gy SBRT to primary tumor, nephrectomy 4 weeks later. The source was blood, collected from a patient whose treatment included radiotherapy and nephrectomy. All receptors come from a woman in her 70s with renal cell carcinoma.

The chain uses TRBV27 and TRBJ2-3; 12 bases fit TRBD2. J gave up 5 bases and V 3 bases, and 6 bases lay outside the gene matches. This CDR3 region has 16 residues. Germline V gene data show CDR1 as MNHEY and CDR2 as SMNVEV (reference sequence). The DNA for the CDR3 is TGTGCCAGCAGTTTCCGGCTAGCGGGGGGGCAAGATACGCAGTATTTT. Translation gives CASSFRLAGGQDTQYF.

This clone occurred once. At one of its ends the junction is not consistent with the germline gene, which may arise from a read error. DNA of the CDR3: TGCGCCACCAGCCGGGACGGGACATCCGAGCAGTACTTC. Its translation: CATSRDGTSEQYF. V usage is TRBV5-1 and J usage is TRBJ2-7, with D tentatively TRBD1 (6 bases). CDR1 is SGHRS, CDR2 YFSETQ, per germline. The CDR3 spans 13 residues.

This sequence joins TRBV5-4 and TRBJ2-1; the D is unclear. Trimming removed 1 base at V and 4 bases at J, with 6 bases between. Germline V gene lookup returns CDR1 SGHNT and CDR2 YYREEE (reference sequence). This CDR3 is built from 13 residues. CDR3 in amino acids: CASSLQSYNEQFF. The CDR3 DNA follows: TGTGCCAGCAGCTTGCAATCTTACAATGAGCAGTTCTTC.